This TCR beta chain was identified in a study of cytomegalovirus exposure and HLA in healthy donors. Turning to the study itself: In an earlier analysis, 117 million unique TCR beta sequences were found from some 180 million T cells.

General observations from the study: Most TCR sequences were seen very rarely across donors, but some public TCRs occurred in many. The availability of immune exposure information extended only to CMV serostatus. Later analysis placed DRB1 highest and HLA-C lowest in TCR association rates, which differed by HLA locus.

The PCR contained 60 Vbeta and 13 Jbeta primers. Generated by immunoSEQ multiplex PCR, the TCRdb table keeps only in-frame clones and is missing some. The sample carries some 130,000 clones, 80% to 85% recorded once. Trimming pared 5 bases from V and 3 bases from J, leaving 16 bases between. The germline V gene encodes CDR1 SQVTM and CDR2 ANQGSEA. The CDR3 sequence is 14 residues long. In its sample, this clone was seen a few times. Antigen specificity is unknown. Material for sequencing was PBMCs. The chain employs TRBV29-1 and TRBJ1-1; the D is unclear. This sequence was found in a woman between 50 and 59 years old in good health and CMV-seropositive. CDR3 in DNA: TGCAGCGTTACGGTCGGGAATCGAGACACTGAAGCTTTCTTT. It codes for CSVTVGNRDTEAFF. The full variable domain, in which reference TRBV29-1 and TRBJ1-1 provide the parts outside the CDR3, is SAVISQKPSRDICQRGTSLTIQCQVDSQVTMMFWYRQQPGQSLTLIATANQGSEATYESGFVIDKFPISRPNLTFSTLTVSNMSPEDSSIYLCSVTVGNRDTEAFFGQGTRLTVV.